This entry describes one TCR beta chain. Measured with immunoSEQ multiplex PCR; TCRdb has only the in-frame clones, and not every one. The table lists around 76,000 clones, about 80% of them singletons. This specimen comes from a study of T cell clones after liver transplantation. Thawed unstimulated PBMCs were FACS-sorted by CD3, CD4 and CD8 into two populations. The CDR3 loop spans 16 amino acids. The junction had 6 bases not matched to a gene; V was cut back by 5 bases and J by 0 bases. The V gene's germline CDR1 is MDHEN and CDR2 SYDVKM. This TCR came from a human patient who received a liver transplant. Some T cells here may be from the graft donor. The chain recombines TRBV28 with TRBJ2-1, with 8 bases matching TRBD1. The starting material was CD4+ T cells from blood, obtained 12 months after liver transplant. The CDR3 loop reads CASSGDGQGSYNEQFF. The CDR3 coding sequence is TGTGCCAGCAGTGGAGACGGACAGGGCTCCTACAATGAGCAGTTCTTC.